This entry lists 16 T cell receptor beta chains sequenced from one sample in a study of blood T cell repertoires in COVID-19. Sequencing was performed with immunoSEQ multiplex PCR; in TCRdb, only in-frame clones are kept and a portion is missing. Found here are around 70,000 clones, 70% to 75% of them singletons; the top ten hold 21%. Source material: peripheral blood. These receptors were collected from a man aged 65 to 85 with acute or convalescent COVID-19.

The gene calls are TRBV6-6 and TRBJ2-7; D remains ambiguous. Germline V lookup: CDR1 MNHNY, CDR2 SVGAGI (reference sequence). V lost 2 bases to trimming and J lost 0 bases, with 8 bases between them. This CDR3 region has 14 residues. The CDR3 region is CASSYEWSSYEQYF. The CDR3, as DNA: TGTGCCAGCAGTTACGAGTGGAGCTCCTACGAGCAGTACTTC.

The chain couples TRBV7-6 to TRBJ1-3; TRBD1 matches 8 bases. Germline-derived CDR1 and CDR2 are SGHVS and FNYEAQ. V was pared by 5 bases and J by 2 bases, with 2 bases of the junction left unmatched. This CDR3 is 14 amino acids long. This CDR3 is CASSQDRAGNTIYF. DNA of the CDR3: TGTGCCAGCAGCCAGGACAGGGCTGGAAACACCATATATTTT.

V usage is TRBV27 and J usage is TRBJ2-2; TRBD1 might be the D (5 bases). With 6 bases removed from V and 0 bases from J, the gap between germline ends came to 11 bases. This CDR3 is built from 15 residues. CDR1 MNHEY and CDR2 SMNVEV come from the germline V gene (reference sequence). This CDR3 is CASSPYRPNTGELFF. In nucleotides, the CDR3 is TGTGCCAGCAGCCCGTACAGGCCGAACACCGGGGAGCTGTTTTTT.

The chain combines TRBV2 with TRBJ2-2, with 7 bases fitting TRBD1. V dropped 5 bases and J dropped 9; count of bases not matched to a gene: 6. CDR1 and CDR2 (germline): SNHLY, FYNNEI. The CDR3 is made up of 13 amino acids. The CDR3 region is CASSTGAPRELFF. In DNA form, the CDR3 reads TGTGCCAGCAGTACAGGGGCCCCGCGGGAGCTGTTTTTT.

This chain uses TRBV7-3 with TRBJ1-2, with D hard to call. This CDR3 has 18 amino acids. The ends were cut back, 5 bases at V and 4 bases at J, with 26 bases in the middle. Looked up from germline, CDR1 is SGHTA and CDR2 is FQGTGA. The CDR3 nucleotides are TGTGCCAGCAGCCCCTCTTCCGGAGGCAGTGCTCCGGCCTATGGCTACACCTTC. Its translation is CASSPSSGGSAPAYGYTF.

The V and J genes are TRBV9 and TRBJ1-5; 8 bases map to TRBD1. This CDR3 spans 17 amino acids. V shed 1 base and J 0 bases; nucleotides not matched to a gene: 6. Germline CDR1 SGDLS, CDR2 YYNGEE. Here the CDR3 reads CASSVPQGAVSNQPQHF. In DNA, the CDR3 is TGTGCCAGCAGCGTACCCCAGGGGGCGGTTAGCAATCAGCCCCAGCATTTT.

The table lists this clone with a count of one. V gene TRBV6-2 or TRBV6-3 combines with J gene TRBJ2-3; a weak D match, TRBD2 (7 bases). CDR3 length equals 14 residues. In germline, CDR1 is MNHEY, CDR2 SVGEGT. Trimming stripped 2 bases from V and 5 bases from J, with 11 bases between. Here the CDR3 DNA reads TGTGCCAGCAGTTACGGGGGGGCAGGAGATACGCAGTATTTT. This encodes CASSYGGAGDTQYF.

For the CDR3, the DNA is TGCAGCGTTGTTAGCGCCCTAGCGGTATACAATGAGCAGTTCTTC. The encoded protein is CSVVSALAVYNEQFF. V is TRBV29-1 and J is TRBJ2-1, with 7 bases aligning to TRBD2. V lost 4 bases to trimming and J lost 4 bases; unmatched junction nucleotides: 10. This CDR3 spans 15 amino acids. Per the germline V gene, CDR1 is SQVTM and CDR2 is ANQGSEA.

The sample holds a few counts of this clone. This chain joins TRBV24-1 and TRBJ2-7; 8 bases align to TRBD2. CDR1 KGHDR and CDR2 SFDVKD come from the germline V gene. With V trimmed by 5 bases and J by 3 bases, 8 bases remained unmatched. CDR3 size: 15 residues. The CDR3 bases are TGTGCCACCAGTGGGGTTTCGGGAGGGATCTACGAGCAGTACTTC. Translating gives CATSGVSGGIYEQYF.

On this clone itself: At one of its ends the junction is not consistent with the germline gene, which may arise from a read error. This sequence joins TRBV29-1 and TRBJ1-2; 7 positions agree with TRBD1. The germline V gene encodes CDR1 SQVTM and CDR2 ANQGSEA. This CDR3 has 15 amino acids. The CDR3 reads CVGQGVLESNYGYTF. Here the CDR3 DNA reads TGTGTCGGGCAGGGGGTATTGGAGTCTAACTATGGCTACACCTTC.

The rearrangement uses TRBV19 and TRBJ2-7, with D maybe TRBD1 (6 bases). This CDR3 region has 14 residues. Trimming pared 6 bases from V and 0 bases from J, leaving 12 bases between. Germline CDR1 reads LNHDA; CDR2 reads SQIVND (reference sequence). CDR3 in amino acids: CASRRRDISYEQYF. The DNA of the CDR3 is TGTGCCAGTAGAAGACGGGACATCTCCTACGAGCAGTACTTC.

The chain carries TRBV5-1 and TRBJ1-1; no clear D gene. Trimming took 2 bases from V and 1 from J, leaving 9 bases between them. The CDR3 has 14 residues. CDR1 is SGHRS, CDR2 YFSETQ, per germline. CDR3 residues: CASSFGGQNTEAFF. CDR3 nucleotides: TGCGCCAGCAGCTTCGGTGGGCAGAACACTGAAGCTTTCTTT.

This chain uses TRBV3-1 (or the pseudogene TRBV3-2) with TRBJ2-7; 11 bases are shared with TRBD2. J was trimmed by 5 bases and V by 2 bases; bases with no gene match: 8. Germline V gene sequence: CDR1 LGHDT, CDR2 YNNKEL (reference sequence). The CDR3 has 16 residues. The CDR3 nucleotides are TGTGCCAGCAGCCAATATAGCGGGAGGGTGTCCCACGAGCAGTACTTC. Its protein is CASSQYSGRVSHEQYF.

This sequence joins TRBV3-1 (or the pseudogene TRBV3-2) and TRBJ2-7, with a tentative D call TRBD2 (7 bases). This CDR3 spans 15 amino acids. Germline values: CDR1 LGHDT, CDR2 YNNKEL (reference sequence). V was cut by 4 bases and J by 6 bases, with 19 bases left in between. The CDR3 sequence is CASSPLQGSGGEQYF. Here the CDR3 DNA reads TGTGCCAGCAGCCCTTTACAGGGCTCGGGGGGCGAGCAGTACTTC.

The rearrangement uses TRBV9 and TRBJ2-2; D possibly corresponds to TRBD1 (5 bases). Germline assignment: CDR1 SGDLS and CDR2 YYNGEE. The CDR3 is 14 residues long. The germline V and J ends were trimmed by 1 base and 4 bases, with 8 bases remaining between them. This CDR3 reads CASSVTGFTGELFF. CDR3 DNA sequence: TGTGCCAGCAGCGTAACAGGTTTCACCGGGGAGCTGTTTTTT. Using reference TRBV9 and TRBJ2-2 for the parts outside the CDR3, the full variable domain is DSGVTQTPKHLITATGQRVTLRCSPRSGDLSVYWYQQSLDQGLQFLIQYYNGEERAKGNILERFSAQQFPDLHSELNLSSLELGDSALYFCASSVTGFTGELFFGEGSRLTVL.

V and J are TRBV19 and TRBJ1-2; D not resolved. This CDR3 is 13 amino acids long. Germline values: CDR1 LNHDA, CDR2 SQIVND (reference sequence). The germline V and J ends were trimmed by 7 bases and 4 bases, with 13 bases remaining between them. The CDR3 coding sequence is TGTGCCAGTACCACGGGGAGGAGCTATGGCTACACCTTC. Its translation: CASTTGRSYGYTF.